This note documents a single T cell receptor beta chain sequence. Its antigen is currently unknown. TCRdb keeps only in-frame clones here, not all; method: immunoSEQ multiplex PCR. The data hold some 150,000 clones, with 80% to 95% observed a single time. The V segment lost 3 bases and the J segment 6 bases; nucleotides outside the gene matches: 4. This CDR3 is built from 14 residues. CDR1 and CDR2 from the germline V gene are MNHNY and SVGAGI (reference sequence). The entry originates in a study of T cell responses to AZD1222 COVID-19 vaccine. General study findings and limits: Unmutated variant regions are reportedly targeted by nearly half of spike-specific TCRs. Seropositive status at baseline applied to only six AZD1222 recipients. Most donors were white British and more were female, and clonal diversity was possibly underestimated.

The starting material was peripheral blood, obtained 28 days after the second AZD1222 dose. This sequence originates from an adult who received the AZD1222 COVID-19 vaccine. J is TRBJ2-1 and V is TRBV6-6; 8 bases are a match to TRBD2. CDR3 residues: CASSYFREGNEQFF. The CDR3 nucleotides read TGTGCCAGCAGTTATTTTCGGGAGGGCAATGAGCAGTTCTTC.